The 8 T cell receptor beta chains listed next were all sequenced from one sample in a study of cytomegalovirus exposure and HLA in healthy donors. The PCR used 60 Vbeta and 13 Jbeta primers. Assay: immunoSEQ multiplex PCR; the TCRdb copy retains only in-frame clones and omits some. The table lists roughly 130,000 clones, roughly 86% of them singletons, with 0.51% in the top ten. The source material was PBMCs. These receptor sequences come from a woman in her forties in good health and CMV-seronegative.

The J gene is TRBJ2-1, the V gene TRBV28; D not certain. Germline CDR1 MDHEN, CDR2 SYDVKM. The V end lost 6 bases, the J end lost 8 bases, and 14 bases lay between the germline ends. This CDR3 region has 13 residues. In DNA form, the CDR3 reads TGTGCCAGCAGCGCCCCTTCAGGCCATGAGCAGTTCTTC. Protein product: CASSAPSGHEQFF.

The DNA of the CDR3 is TGTGCCAGTAAAATTGAGACAGGGGCTCAGCCCCAGCATTTT. Encoded protein: CASKIETGAQPQHF. This chain joins TRBV19 and TRBJ1-5, with 8 bases fitting TRBD1. Germline trimming cut 7 bases from V and 6 bases from J; bases unmatched to any gene: 8. Germline CDR1 LNHDA, CDR2 SQIVND (reference sequence). The CDR3 has 14 residues.

The rearrangement links TRBV10-1 to TRBJ2-3; TRBD2 matches at 8 bases. Germline trimming cut 3 bases from V and 0 bases from J; bases unmatched to any gene: 2. From germline, CDR1 is WNHNN and CDR2 SYGVQD (reference sequence). This CDR3 has 15 amino acids. CDR3 nucleotide sequence: TGCGCCAGCAGTGATCCTAGCGGGAGCACAGATACGCAGTATTTT. Its protein product is CASSDPSGSTDTQYF.

This chain connects TRBV2 to TRBJ1-2; no definite D call. The CDR3 has 16 amino acids. CDR1 SNHLY and CDR2 FYNNEI come from the germline V gene. Trimming shortened V by 3 bases and J by 4 bases, and 18 bases separated the two germline ends. This chain's CDR3 is CASSEGRGLLAYGYTF. The CDR3 region has the DNA TGTGCCAGCAGTGAGGGAAGAGGACTTCTTGCCTATGGCTACACCTTC.

The chain is built from TRBV10-2 and TRBJ2-1, with unresolved D. CDR1 and CDR2 (germline): WSHSY, SAAADI. The CDR3 runs 10 residues. With 4 bases removed from V and 10 bases from J, the gap between germline ends came to 5 bases. The CDR3 bases are TGCGCCAGCAGTGGAGGCGAGCAGTTCTTC. Protein product: CASSGGEQFF.

V usage is TRBV28 and J usage is TRBJ1-5; unclear D gene. The CDR3 loop spans 12 amino acids. CDR1 and CDR2 (germline): MDHEN, SYDVKM. Trimming stripped 8 bases from V and 2 bases from J, with 7 bases between. CDR3 sequence reads: CASGVGNQPQHF. The CDR3 DNA follows: TGTGCCAGCGGAGTAGGCAATCAGCCCCAGCATTTT.

The CDR3 nucleotides are TGTGCCAGCAGCTTAAGCAGGGAGGGCACAGATACGCAGTATTTT. Protein product: CASSLSREGTDTQYF. The chain is built from TRBV7-9 and TRBJ2-3, with TRBD2 as a possible D gene (6 bases). The ends were cut back, 2 bases at V and 1 base at J, with 10 bases in the middle. The CDR3 is 15 residues long. The V gene's germline CDR1 is SEHNR and CDR2 FQNEAQ (reference sequence).

In DNA form, the CDR3 reads TGTGCCAGCTCACCCGGCTCTGGGGCCAACGTCCTGACTTTC. It is translated as CASSPGSGANVLTF. The V gene is TRBV18, the J gene TRBJ2-6; D unclear. V was cut by 3 bases and J by 0 bases, with 3 bases left in between. The CDR3 is 14 residues long. Germline V gene data show CDR1 as KGHSH and CDR2 as LQKENI.